The 2 T cell receptor beta chains presented below share a single source sample, sequenced in a study of T-cell reconstitution after alpha-beta-depleted transplantation in children. The authors prepared the TCRbeta library with unique molecular identifiers. TCRdb itself ran the PCR reads through MiXCR, one entry per CDR3 protein. The table records about 500,000 distinct CDR3 sequences, about 33% of them present only once. The input for sequencing was PBMCs from the stem cell graft donor, taken from the stem cell graft. The receptors shown here come from a human donor who donated a stem cell graft to a child with aplastic anemia.

This chain connects TRBV10-3 to TRBJ2-7; TRBD2 is a possible D gene (6 bases). This CDR3 has 14 residues. Germline V gene lookup returns CDR1 ENHRY and CDR2 SYGVKD. V lost 6 bases and J 0 bases, leaving 12 bases between the germline ends. For the CDR3, the DNA is TGTGCCATCAGAAGTATAGCGGACTCCTACGAGCAGTACGTC. Translated: CAIRSIADSYEQYV.

CDR3 in DNA: TGTGCCAGCAGTGAAGGTTGGGGACGGAATAATTCACCCCTCCACTTT. Encoded protein: CASSEGWGRNNSPLHF. The rearrangement uses TRBV25-1 and TRBJ1-6; possibly TRBD1 for D (5 bases). V gave up 2 bases and J gave up 5 bases, with 13 bases separating them. Germline values: CDR1 MGHDK, CDR2 SYGVNS. The length of the CDR3 is 16 residues.